Sequencing of this T cell receptor beta chain was carried out in a study of blood T cell repertoires in COVID-19. Study information: Collection of acute and convalescent COVID-19 samples took place in the United States, Italy and Spain. Sample material is recorded as cDNA or gDNA derived from T cells, B-cell-depleted T cells, or PBMCs.

Trimming at V came to 2 bases and at J to 7 bases, leaving 7 bases not matched to a gene. Germline CDR1 is SGHVS and CDR2 is FQNEAQ. The length of the CDR3 is 15 residues. As processed by the authors: Researchers report that nucleated cell counts were estimated from reference gene primer amplification. Data came from immunoSEQ multiplex PCR; TCRdb stores just in-frame clones and leaves some out. That table is the source of V, J and clone size, and D and trimming were worked out from the DNA. There are 200,000 to 300,000 clones in the sample; 85% to 90% occur only once, and around 5% lies in the top ten.

Sequences were obtained from peripheral blood. The chain carries TRBV7-8 and TRBJ1-2; 10 bases are shared with TRBD1. The clonotype was recovered from a woman aged 60-75 years with COVID-19, enrolled during active disease. The CDR3 DNA follows: TGTGCCAGCAGCTTAACCCGACAGGGGGCTGGTGGCTACACCTTC. Encoded protein: CASSLTRQGAGGYTF.